The sequence of this TCR beta chain was determined in a study of cytomegalovirus exposure and HLA in healthy donors. Study-level information: HLA-typed donors contributed around 82 million unique TCRs, which were held in an early data release.

Overall study findings and caveats: Solely CMV serostatus was available to characterize immune exposure. In a later analysis, a genetic analysis reported fewer productive-TCR N-insertions in an Asian-associated ancestry cluster than the cohort average. The analysis excluded some indistinguishable V segments, including TRBV6-2 and TRBV6-3.

Primers: 60 Vbeta forward and 13 Jbeta reverse. Assay used: immunoSEQ multiplex PCR; TCRdb lists only in-frame clones, some missing. The repertoire includes 95,000 to 100,000 clones, 65% to 80% of them detected once, and less than 2% sits in the top ten. The J segment lost 1 base and the V segment lost 0 bases, leaving 20 bases of the junction unmatched. The CDR3 is made up of 22 amino acids. Germline-derived CDR1 and CDR2 are SNHLY and FYNNEI. As concerns this clone: No antigen is known for it.

Material for sequencing was PBMCs. This receptor was taken from a woman between 35 and 50 years old in good health and CMV-seronegative. This chain links TRBV2 with TRBJ2-1; TRBD1 aligns across 8 bases. In DNA form, the CDR3 reads TGTGCCAGCAGTGAAGCGACAGGGGTTTTGGAGGCCTCTCGGGGGTCCTACAATGAGCAGTTCTTC. Amino acids: CASSEATGVLEASRGSYNEQFF.